The 26 T cell receptor beta chains presented below share a single source sample, sequenced in a study of OX40 agonist ivuxolimab in advanced cancers. The method was the immunoSEQ multiplex PCR assay. The table was pulled from immuneACCESS by TCRdb, which kept in-frame rearrangements only. Such tables lose some clones; where checked, under half of the loss comes from unresolved V genes, and the rest has no known cause. This sample holds approximately 70,000 clones; approximately 88% were observed only once. In total, the top ten clones hold around 0.5% of the sample. Sequenced here: CD4+ or CD8+ T cells sorted from blood, sampled in a trial of the OX40 agonist ivuxolimab. These receptors were collected from an adult with an advanced solid tumor such as melanoma, head and neck, liver or kidney cancer.

The chain combines TRBV6-5 with TRBJ2-7; TRBD1 might be the D (6 bases). Germline V gene sequence: CDR1 MNHEY, CDR2 SVGAGI. This CDR3 contains 15 residues. The V end was cut by 0 bases, the J end by 3 bases, with 12 bases between. The CDR3 sequence is CASSYSSGQLYEQYF. CDR3 nucleotide sequence: TGTGCCAGCAGTTACTCGAGCGGACAGCTCTACGAGCAGTACTTC.

The genes are TRBV28 and TRBJ1-1; D is undetermined. Germline lookup yields CDR1 MDHEN and CDR2 SYDVKM. The CDR3 consists of 12 residues. V was trimmed by 3 bases and J by 8 bases, leaving 10 bases between them. The CDR3 loop reads CASSLGASEAFF. CDR3 DNA sequence: TGTGCCAGCAGTTTGGGCGCGTCGGAAGCTTTCTTT.

This sequence joins TRBV5-6 and TRBJ2-7, with a tentative D call TRBD1 (6 bases). This CDR3 region has 14 residues. Germline V gene data show CDR1 as SGHDT and CDR2 as YYEEEE. V lost 4 bases, J lost 2 bases, and 13 bases lay in between. CDR3 sequence: CASSLLQGAYEQYF. As DNA, the CDR3 is TGTGCCAGCAGCCTGCTACAGGGTGCCTACGAGCAGTACTTC.

V gene TRBV5-8 combines with J gene TRBJ1-2, with D hard to call. Trimming stripped 0 bases from V and 4 bases from J, with 10 bases between. Germline V CDR1 and CDR2: SGHTS, YDEGEE. The CDR3 has 14 amino acids. CDR3 coding DNA: TGTGCCAGCAGCTTGGGGATGACAACCTATGGCTACACCTTC. Translation: CASSLGMTTYGYTF.

The V gene is TRBV7-2, the J gene TRBJ1-5, with no clear D. V shed 5 bases and J shed 2 bases, with 13 bases lying between them. Germline V gene sequence: CDR1 SGHTA, CDR2 FQGNSA. The CDR3 runs 15 residues. The CDR3 loop reads CASSPLLGGNQPQHF. In DNA, the CDR3 is TGTGCCAGCAGCCCACTATTGGGTGGCAATCAGCCCCAGCATTTT.

This chain connects TRBV6-5 to TRBJ1-2; no reliable D call. The CDR3 sequence is 11 residues long. V shed 6 bases and J shed 2 bases, with 4 bases lying between them. Germline V gene sequence: CDR1 MNHEY, CDR2 SVGAGI. CDR3 loop: CASRQNYGYTF. The CDR3 bases are TGTGCCAGCAGACAGAACTATGGCTACACCTTC.

The V gene is TRBV7-8, the J gene TRBJ2-5, with 9 bases identical to TRBD1. Germline CDR1 is SGHVS and CDR2 is FQNEAQ. V was clipped by 2 bases and J by 5 bases; unmatched bases: 9. The CDR3 runs to 16 residues. In DNA form, the CDR3 reads TGTGCCAGCAGCTTATTGGGACAGGGTGTGTTGGAGACCCAGTACTTC. Translated, it gives CASSLLGQGVLETQYF.

This chain links TRBV30 with TRBJ2-1; TRBD1 or TRBD2 may be the D gene (6 bases each). Germline V gives CDR1 GTSNPN, CDR2 SVGIG (reference sequence). V lost 5 bases, J lost 4 bases, and 15 bases lay in between. The CDR3 runs to 14 residues. CDR3 residues: CAWLRGTPYNEQFF. In DNA, the CDR3 is TGTGCCTGGCTTCGGGGGACACCATACAATGAGCAGTTCTTC.

The V gene is TRBV14, the J gene TRBJ1-2; 9 nucleotides align to TRBD1. In germline, CDR1 is SGHDN, CDR2 FVKESK. Trimming at V came to 4 bases and at J to 4 bases, leaving 7 bases not matched to a gene. This CDR3 is built from 15 residues. DNA of the CDR3: TGTGCCAGCAGCCGACAAGACAGGGGGTTCTATGGCTACACCTTC. Amino acids: CASSRQDRGFYGYTF.

The chain links TRBV29-1 to TRBJ2-2; the D gene is possibly TRBD1 (5 bases). Germline lookup yields CDR1 SQVTM and CDR2 ANQGSEA. The CDR3 extends over 11 amino acids. The V end lost 4 bases, the J end lost 7 bases, and 7 bases lay between the germline ends. The CDR3 coding sequence is TGCAGCGTTGTTAGGGGCGGGGAGCTGTTTTTT. Protein sequence: CSVVRGGELFF.

The chain employs TRBV2 and TRBJ2-2; D is perhaps TRBD1 (6 bases). The germline V and J ends were trimmed by 8 bases and 1 base, with 11 bases remaining between them. This CDR3 region has 14 residues. CDR1 and CDR2 (germline): SNHLY, FYNNEI. This CDR3 is CASGSGQNTGELFF. DNA of the CDR3: TGTGCCAGCGGGTCGGGACAGAACACCGGGGAGCTGTTTTTT.

The genes are TRBV10-2 and TRBJ1-6; the D gene is possibly TRBD1 (6 bases). Between the trimmed V and J ends, which lost 6 bases and 2 bases, there was a span of 14 bases. This CDR3 has 16 residues. The germline gives CDR1 WSHSY, CDR2 SAAADI. The CDR3 is CASRVSGVTYNSPLHF. DNA of the CDR3: TGCGCCAGCAGGGTATCAGGGGTTACCTATAATTCACCCCTCCACTTT.

The chain is built from TRBV6-5 and TRBJ2-3; possibly TRBD2 for D (5 bases). The germline V and J ends were trimmed by 10 bases and 0 bases, with 14 bases remaining between them. From germline, CDR1 is MNHEY and CDR2 SVGAGI. This CDR3 is 14 amino acids long. The CDR3 region is CATNGDTSTDTQYF. The CDR3 nucleotides read TGTGCCACTAACGGGGATACTAGCACAGATACGCAGTATTTT.

V and J are TRBV5-1 and TRBJ1-1, with 11 bases that match TRBD1. Germline values: CDR1 SGHRS, CDR2 YFSETQ. V lost 6 bases and J lost 3; bases outside the gene matches: 10. The CDR3 is 16 amino acids. The CDR3 protein is CASTRLDRGRDTEAFF. CDR3 bases: TGCGCCAGCACCCGACTGGACAGGGGGCGGGACACTGAAGCTTTCTTT.

This chain uses TRBV15 with TRBJ2-7; D is uncertain. The CDR3 sequence is 12 residues long. Between the trimmed V and J ends, which lost 0 bases and 7 bases, there was a span of 7 bases. CDR1 and CDR2 (germline): LNHNV, YYDKDF (reference sequence). DNA of the CDR3: TGTGCCACCAGCAGAGATTCTGGGGAGCAGTACTTC. It is translated as CATSRDSGEQYF.

This chain links TRBV5-1 with TRBJ1-1, with D possibly being TRBD1 (5 bases). CDR3 length equals 15 residues. Per germline, CDR1 SGHRS and CDR2 YFSETQ. The V gene lost 1 base and the J gene lost 3 bases, with 13 bases spanning the gap. In nucleotides, the CDR3 is TGCGCCAGCAGCTTGATGGGGCTCGGGGACACTGAAGCTTTCTTT. Its translation: CASSLMGLGDTEAFF.

V and J are TRBV27 and TRBJ2-2; 7 bases agree with TRBD1. Per the germline V gene, CDR1 is MNHEY and CDR2 is SMNVEV (reference sequence). The CDR3 runs 16 residues. The junction had 2 bases not matched to a gene; V was cut back by 0 bases and J by 1 base. The CDR3 sequence is CASSLSRQGNTGELFF. In DNA, the CDR3 is TGTGCCAGCAGTTTATCCAGACAGGGGAACACCGGGGAGCTGTTTTTT.

The chain uses TRBV6-1 and TRBJ2-7; 7 nucleotides line up with TRBD1. Germline loops: CDR1 MNHNS, CDR2 SASEGT. The junction had 8 bases not matched to a gene; V was cut back by 3 bases and J by 3 bases. The CDR3 runs 15 residues. The CDR3 DNA sequence: TGTGCCAGCAGTGATGTAGGGACAGCACTCTACGAGCAGTACTTC. This translates into CASSDVGTALYEQYF.

The CDR3 region has the DNA TGTGCGGCGGGCAGGCTTTCGAGCTCTGGAAACACCATATATTTT. As protein: CAAGRLSSSGNTIYF. The chain has TRBV19 and TRBJ1-3; no clear D. Looked up from germline, CDR1 is LNHDA and CDR2 is SQIVND (reference sequence). CDR3 length equals 15 residues.

The chain is built from TRBV4-2 and TRBJ2-3; D unclear. The germline CDR1 and CDR2 sequences are LGHNA and YNFKEQ. The CDR3 spans 14 residues. V lost 0 bases and J 5 bases, leaving 9 bases between the germline ends. The CDR3 nucleotides are TGTGCCAGCAGCCAAGAAGGGTCTGAAGATACGCAGTATTTT. This gives the protein CASSQEGSEDTQYF.

V and J are TRBV18 and TRBJ1-1; D unresolved. Per the germline V gene, CDR1 is KGHSH and CDR2 is LQKENI. The CDR3 spans 17 residues. Trimming shortened V by 3 bases and J by 1 base, and 18 bases separated the two germline ends. The CDR3 loop reads CASSPLQARTSNTEAFF. CDR3 DNA: TGTGCCAGCTCACCTCTCCAGGCCCGAACCTCGAACACTGAAGCTTTCTTT.

This chain joins TRBV29-1 and TRBJ2-3; no definite D call. Deletions cut 7 bases from V and 0 bases from J, with 8 bases between. CDR1 and CDR2 from the germline V gene are SQVTM and ANQGSEA. CDR3 length equals 12 residues. DNA for the CDR3: TGCAGCGCTCGTTCTAGCACAGATACGCAGTATTTT. The encoded protein is CSARSSTDTQYF.

CDR3 DNA: TGTGCCAGCAGCTGGGGGGGAAGGACAACTAATGAAAAACTGTTTTTT. It codes for CASSWGGRTTNEKLFF. This chain links TRBV5-5 with TRBJ1-4; D may be TRBD1 (5 bases). V was pared by 3 bases and J by 0 bases, with 12 bases between. Germline CDR1 is SGHKS and CDR2 is YYEKEE (reference sequence). The CDR3 extends over 16 amino acids.

The chain carries TRBV5-1 and TRBJ2-1; D might be TRBD2 (7 bases). The CDR3 extends over 15 amino acids. Trimming shortened V by 6 bases and J by 6 bases, and 19 bases separated the two germline ends. CDR1 is SGHRS and CDR2 is YFSETQ in the germline V gene. CDR3 in DNA: TGCGCCAGCATCCGGGGCGGGGGCGAAAGCAATGAGCAGTTCTTC. Protein sequence: CASIRGGGESNEQFF.

The chain employs TRBV5-5 and TRBJ2-3; 9 bases align to TRBD1. Germline V CDR1 and CDR2: SGHKS, YYEKEE (reference sequence). The CDR3 has 16 residues. The J segment lost 3 bases and the V segment lost 0 bases, leaving 5 bases of the junction unmatched. The CDR3 DNA follows: TGTGCCAGCAGCTTGGGTACAGGGGGCGGAACAGATACGCAGTATTTT. Its translation is CASSLGTGGGTDTQYF.

The chain uses TRBV27 and TRBJ2-7; unclear D gene. Germline lookup yields CDR1 MNHEY and CDR2 SMNVEV (reference sequence). The length of the CDR3 is 15 residues. Trimming pared 1 base from V and 1 base from J, leaving 11 bases between. CDR3 protein: CASSLLWPGSYEQYF. The CDR3 DNA sequence: TGTGCCAGCAGTTTATTGTGGCCAGGATCCTACGAGCAGTACTTC.